A selection of T cell receptor beta chains follows, all from one sample in a study of blood T cells in healthy people across ages. TCRdb recomputed calls from the 5' RACE reads with MiXCR, one row per CDR3 protein. The table has over 600,000 distinct CDR3 sequences, 56% seen once. Sequencing was done on a sample of blood. The receptors originated from a man in his forties in good health. CDR3s include the opening cysteine and the closing phenylalanine or tryptophan. D genes are given only for firm matches. Rows may omit the clone size; those that give it use once, few, many or a size class.

TRBJ2-7 - TRBV7-9 - CASSLASDVVAPYEQYF TGTGCCAGCAGCTTAGCGTCCGATGTGGTGGCACCCTACGAGCAGTACTTC
TRBJ2-7 - TRBV5-5 - CASSSDVTWHEQYF TGTGCCAGCAGCTCGGACGTTACTTGGCACGAGCAGTACTTC
TRBJ2-3 - TRBV28 TRBD2 CASSLLAGGPAEDTQYF TGTGCCAGCAGTTTATTGGCGGGAGGGCCGGCTGAAGATACGCAGTATTTT
TRBJ1-6 - TRBV20-1 - CSALIRGLGTDNSPLHF TGCAGTGCTCTCATACGGGGCCTTGGCACAGATAATTCACCCCTCCACTTT
TRBJ2-5 - TRBV7-3 TRBD1 CASSFAGTGAETQYF TGTGCCAGCAGCTTCGCCGGGACAGGGGCGGAGACCCAGTACTTC
TRBJ2-5 - TRBV20-1 - CSASPARRETQYF TGCAGTGCTAGCCCCGCTAGGAGGGAGACCCAGTACTTC
TRBJ2-3 once TRBV28 - CASSLLEAPDTHYF TGTGCCAGCAGTTTATTGGAGGCCCCCGATACGCACTATTTT
TRBJ2-5 - TRBV27 TRBD2 CASSYGTTFLGQETQYF TGTGCCAGCAGTTACGGGACTACATTCCTGGGACAAGAGACCCAGTACTTC
TRBJ2-5 - TRBV10-3 - CAISESIGTQYF TGTGCCATCAGTGAGTCGATTGGGACCCAGTACTTC
TRBJ2-4 - TRBV3-1 - CASSQIQARGEQYF TGTGCCAGCAGCCAAATACAGGCACGTGGAGAGCAGTACTTC
TRBJ2-3 - TRBV6-2/TRBV6-3 TRBD2 CASSGGEADTQYF TGTGCCAGCTCTGGGGGGGAGGCAGATACGCAGTATTTT
TRBJ2-7 - TRBV5-1 - CASSLRTAMEQYF TGCGCCAGCAGCTTGAGGACAGCTATGGAGCAGTACTTC
TRBJ2-5 many TRBV28 TRBD1 CASSRTQGESKTQYF TGTGCCAGCAGTAGAACACAGGGGGAGTCAAAGACCCAGTACTTC
TRBJ1-1 - TRBV27 - CGALNVNTEAFF TGTGGGGCTTTAAATGTGAACACTGAAGCTTTCTTT
TRBJ2-1 once TRBV27 - CASSRFYGNEQFF TGTGCCAGCAGTCGGTTCTACGGGAATGAGCAGTTCTTC
TRBJ2-6 few TRBV2 - CASTLALLAGANVLTF TGTGCCAGCACCCTTGCGTTACTCGCTGGGGCCAACGTCCTGACTTTC
TRBJ1-1 - TRBV7-2 - CASSPGIGNTEAFF TGTGCCAGCAGCCCAGGGATAGGGAACACTGAAGCTTTCTTT
TRBJ2-7 - TRBV5-1 - CASSRTGGVYEQYF TGCGCCAGCAGCCGTACAGGGGGGGTCTACGAGCAGTACTTC
TRBJ2-3 - TRBV4-1 - CASSLINSADTQYF TGCGCCAGCAGCCTAATAAACAGCGCAGATACGCAGTATTTT
TRBJ2-3 - TRBV6-5 - CASRKGGGNTQYF TGTGCCAGCAGAAAAGGGGGAGGGAATACGCAGTATTTT
TRBJ2-7 few TRBV5-1 TRBD1 CASSTGDRGTYEQYF TGCGCCAGCAGTACCGGGGACAGGGGGACCTACGAGCAGTACTTC
TRBJ1-2 - TRBV5-1 - CASSTDGNYGYTF TGCGCCAGCAGCACGGACGGGAACTATGGCTACACCTTC
TRBJ1-5 - TRBV7-6 - CASSLWGETGNQPQHF TGTGCCAGCAGCTTATGGGGGGAAACGGGCAATCAGCCCCAGCATTTT
TRBJ2-5 few TRBV5-5 - CASSLKGEETQYF TGTGCCAGCAGCTTGAAGGGCGAAGAGACCCAGTACTTC
TRBJ2-1 - TRBV28 - CASSVAEKGKMLFF TGTGCCAGCAGTGTGGCGGAGAAAGGAAAAATGCTGTTCTTC
TRBJ2-7 - TRBV7-2 - CASSTGTGTTYEQYF TGTGCCAGCAGCACAGGCACAGGAACTACCTACGAGCAGTACTTC
TRBJ2-5 few TRBV12-3/TRBV12-4 - CASSFLGGGRVGTQYF TGTGCCAGCAGTTTCCTGGGGGGAGGACGAGTGGGGACCCAGTACTTC
TRBJ2-3 few TRBV27 - CASSFAFGTSTDTQYF TGTGCCAGCAGTTTTGCATTCGGGACTAGCACAGATACGCAGTATTTT
TRBJ1-5 - TRBV20-1 - CSARDKVDQPQHF TGCAGTGCTAGAGACAAGGTAGATCAGCCCCAGCATTTT
TRBJ2-3 few TRBV7-3 TRBD2 CASSLGAGGPADTQYF TGTGCCAGCAGCCTGGGGGCGGGAGGGCCGGCAGATACGCAGTATTTT
TRBJ1-1 - TRBV4-2 - CASSQDPGSTEAFF TGTGCCAGCAGCCAAGATCCAGGGAGTACTGAAGCTTTCTTT
TRBJ1-4 - TRBV7-2 TRBD1 CASSQSQGAGEKLFF TGTGCCAGCAGCCAATCACAGGGGGCGGGTGAAAAACTGTTTTTT
TRBJ1-1 once TRBV7-6 - CASSLGGQATEAFF TGTGCCAGCAGCTTGGGGGGCCAGGCCACTGAAGCTTTCTTT
TRBJ2-7 - TRBV9 - CASSPPANLNQPSYEQYF TGTGCCAGCAGCCCCCCAGCCAACCTAAACCAACCTTCCTACGAGCAGTACTTC
TRBJ2-1 - TRBV5-1 TRBD1 CASSLGGQLVSYNEQFF TGCGCCAGCAGCTTGGGGGGACAGCTCGTATCCTACAATGAGCAGTTCTTC
TRBJ1-5 - TRBV28 TRBD1 CASRRDSASPQHF TGTGCCAGCAGGCGGGACAGCGCATCCCCCCAGCATTTT
TRBJ2-5 - TRBV11-2 - CASSTHLSGETQYF TGTGCCAGCAGCACCCACCTCAGTGGGGAGACCCAGTACTTC
TRBJ2-5 few TRBV20-1 TRBD2 CSASRLAGVQETQYF TGCAGTGCCAGTCGTCTAGCGGGAGTACAAGAGACCCAGTACTTC
TRBJ2-3 - TRBV28 - CASSLSGTGGWTQYF TGTGCCAGCAGTTTATCCGGGACTGGTGGGTGGACGCAGTATTTT
TRBJ2-3 - TRBV7-2 - CASSLGLRVLSSTDTQYF TGTGCCAGCAGCTTGGGGTTAAGAGTTTTAAGTAGCACAGATACGCAGTATTTT
TRBJ2-7 - TRBV29-1 - CSVEGAGLYEQYF TGCAGCGTTGAAGGGGCAGGCCTCTACGAGCAGTACTTC
TRBJ1-1 few TRBV3-1 - CASSPVGENTEAFF TGTGCCAGCAGCCCTGTGGGAGAGAACACTGAAGCTTTCTTT
TRBJ2-3 - TRBV12-3/TRBV12-4 - CASRTEAVGAQYF TGTGCCAGCAGGACGGAAGCAGTGGGGGCGCAGTATTTT
TRBJ1-5 - TRBV20-1 - CSARGGGGYSNQPQHF TGCAGTGCTAGAGGCGGCGGGGGATATAGCAATCAGCCCCAGCATTTT
TRBJ1-2 few TRBV2 TRBD1 CAGGGLGYTF TGTGCCGGAGGGGGCTTGGGCTACACCTTC
TRBJ1-2 - TRBV7-7 - CASRPTGANYGCTF -
TRBJ2-1 few TRBV7-9 - CASSSEDGEQFF TGTGCCAGCAGCTCCGAGGACGGTGAGCAGTTCTTC
TRBJ2-5 - TRBV25-1 - CASSGDLRAQYF TGTGCCAGCAGTGGGGACCTAAGGGCCCAGTACTTC
TRBJ2-5 - TRBV15 - CATSSSGVETQYF TGTGCCACCAGCAGCTCAGGGGTTGAGACCCAGTACTTC
TRBJ2-5 - TRBV4-1 TRBD2 CASSQPPGLARQETQYF TGCGCCAGCAGCCAACCTCCGGGACTAGCGCGACAGGAGACCCAGTACTTC
TRBJ2-3 few TRBV20-1 TRBD1 CSARGQGVGDTQYF TGCAGTGCTAGAGGGCAGGGGGTTGGGGATACGCAGTATTTT
TRBJ2-1 - TRBV5-1 - CASSLQSTGEQFF TGCGCCAGCAGCTTGCAGTCGACGGGTGAGCAGTTCTTC
TRBJ2-7 - TRBV9 TRBD1 CASSLSGQGEEQYF TGTGCCAGCAGTCTGTCGGGACAGGGCGAGGAGCAGTACTTC
TRBJ2-1 once TRBV5-1 TRBD2 CASSGWASGGQDNEQFF TGCGCCAGCAGCGGGTGGGCTAGCGGGGGGCAGGACAATGAGCAGTTCTTC
TRBJ2-3 - TRBV25-1 TRBD1 CASYGTGTPTDTQYF TGTGCCAGTTACGGGACAGGGACACCCACAGATACGCAGTATTTT